The text below deals with one TCR beta chain. The antigen remains unidentified. This specimen belongs to a study of beta chain features in type 1 diabetes. Whole-study results and caveats: Fewer insertions but more deletions were seen at VDJ junctions in type 1 diabetes patients. TCRB CDR3s were moderately but significantly shorter in Type 1 diabetes patients in all four CD4+ subsets. Patients showed naive, central memory and Treg TCRB repertoires that appeared more similar than those of healthy donors.

As every portion of the isolated RNA was reverse transcribed, the sequencing read expressed TCRB transcripts. TCRdb's table, derived via immunoSEQ multiplex PCR, lists solely in-frame clones and lacks some. The sample includes 350,000 to 450,000 clones, roughly 13% seen only once; the top ten take approximately 0.011%. The TCR sequence derives from a woman aged 18-29 years with type 1 diabetes. Sequenced material: naive CD4+ T cells from blood.

This CDR3 is CASSLLAGAEQFF. The DNA for the CDR3 is TGTGCCAGCAGCCTCTTAGCAGGGGCTGAGCAGTTCTTC. The chain joins TRBV7-2 to TRBJ2-1; a possible D gene is TRBD1 (6 bases). Germline CDR1 is SGHTA and CDR2 is FQGNSA. The CDR3 length is 13 residues. Trimming left V 5 bases short and J 9 bases short, with 14 bases between.